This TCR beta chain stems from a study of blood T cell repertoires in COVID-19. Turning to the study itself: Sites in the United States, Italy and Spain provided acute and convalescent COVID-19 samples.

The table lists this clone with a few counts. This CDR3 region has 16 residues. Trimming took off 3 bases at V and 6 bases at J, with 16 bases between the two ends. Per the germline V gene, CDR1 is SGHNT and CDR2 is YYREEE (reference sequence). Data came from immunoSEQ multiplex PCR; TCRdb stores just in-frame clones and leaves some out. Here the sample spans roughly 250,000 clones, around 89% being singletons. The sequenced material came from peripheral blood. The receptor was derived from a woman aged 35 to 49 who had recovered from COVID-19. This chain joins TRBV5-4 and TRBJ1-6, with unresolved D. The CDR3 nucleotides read TGTGCCAGCAGCTCGCCCAGCGGACGGGGTAATTCACCCCTCCACTTT. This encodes CASSSPSGRGNSPLHF.